The present T cell receptor (beta chain) was sequenced within a study of T cells in Graves' hyperthyroidism and ophthalmopathy. Amplification of TCR beta CDR3 regions was performed using RNA transcripts as template. HTBI primers were used for first-round RT-PCR of the TCR CDR3. Each CDR3 protein is one row after TCRdb ran MiXCR on the multiplex PCR reads. Here the sample spans a few hundred thousand distinct CDR3 sequences, over 15% being singletons. This clonotype has ten or more counts. The sequence derives from a woman aged 18-29 years with Graves' ophthalmopathy. The sample comprised blood.

CDR3 in DNA: TGTGCCAGCAAAGGCGGACCATCGGAGACCCAGTACTTC. It yields the protein CASKGGPSETQYF. The chain is built from TRBV7-8 and TRBJ2-5, with D unresolved. With 7 bases removed from V and 5 bases from J, the gap between germline ends came to 14 bases. Germline-derived CDR1 and CDR2 are SGHVS and FQNEAQ. CDR3 length: 13 residues. Full variable domain (rest looked up from reference TRBV7-8 and TRBJ2-5): GAGVSQSPRYKVAKRGQDVALRCDPISGHVSLFWYQQALGQGPEFLTYFQNEAQLDKSGLPSDRFFAERPEGSVSTLKIQRTQQEDSAVYLCASKGGPSETQYFGPGTRLLVL.